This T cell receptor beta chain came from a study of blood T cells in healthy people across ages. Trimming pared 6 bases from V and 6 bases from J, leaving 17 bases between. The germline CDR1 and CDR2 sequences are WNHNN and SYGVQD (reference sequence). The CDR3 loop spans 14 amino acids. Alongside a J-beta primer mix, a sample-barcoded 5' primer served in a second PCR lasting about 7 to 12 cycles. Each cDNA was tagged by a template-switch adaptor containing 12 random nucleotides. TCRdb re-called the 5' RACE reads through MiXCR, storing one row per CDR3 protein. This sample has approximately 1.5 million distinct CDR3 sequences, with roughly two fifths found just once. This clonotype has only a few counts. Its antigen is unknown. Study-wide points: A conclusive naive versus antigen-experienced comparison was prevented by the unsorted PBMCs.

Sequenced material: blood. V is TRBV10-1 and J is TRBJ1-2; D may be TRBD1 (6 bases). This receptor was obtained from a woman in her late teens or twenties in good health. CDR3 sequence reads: CASRLGRGLHGYTF. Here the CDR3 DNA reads TGCGCCAGCAGGTTAGGCAGGGGTTTACATGGCTACACCTTC.